The source of this TCR beta chain is a study of blood T cell repertoires in COVID-19. Turning to the study itself: The United States, Italy and Spain supplied acute and convalescent COVID-19 samples. From T cells, B-cell-depleted T cells, or PBMCs came the material, which was cDNA or gDNA.

As processed by the authors: The authors estimated nucleated cell counts from reference gene primer amplification. The table came from immunoSEQ multiplex PCR; TCRdb's copy has only in-frame clones and leaves some out. V and J calls and clone size follow that table, whereas D and trimming were derived from the DNA. The sample holds about 210,000 clones, around 88% seen once. The CDR3 is 12 amino acids. V was pared by 6 bases and J by 7 bases, with 10 bases between. Per the germline V gene, CDR1 is LNHDA and CDR2 is SQIVND (reference sequence). This sequence joins TRBV19 and TRBJ1-5; D is undetermined. The receptor's source is a man between 18 and 35 years old with active or convalescent COVID-19. The sample was peripheral blood. The CDR3 here is CASRQLEQPQHF. As DNA, the CDR3 is TGTGCCAGTAGGCAATTGGAGCAGCCCCAGCATTTT.